One and the same sample provided the 7 T cell receptor beta chains below, sequenced in a study of patients and donors after allogeneic stem cell transplantation. TCRdb re-derived calls from the RT-PCR reads in MiXCR, one entry per CDR3 protein. This table holds roughly 250,000 distinct CDR3 sequences, 14% found once. Sequencing used blood, either unsorted or a sorted T cell fraction (not recorded which). The receptors shown here come from a human donor who was either an allogeneic HSCT recipient or a stem cell or donor lymphocyte infusion donor (not recorded which). It is not recorded whose cells these are; they may come from a transplant donor.

This clonotype came up a few times. This chain connects TRBV7-2 to TRBJ1-5; D might be TRBD1 (6 bases). The length of the CDR3 is 16 residues. From germline, CDR1 is SGHTA and CDR2 FQGNSA. The ends were cut back, 1 base at V and 7 bases at J, with 17 bases in the middle. CDR3 in amino acids: CASSLGSSGAGQPQHF. The CDR3 DNA reads TGTGCCAGCAGCTTAGGATCATCGGGGGCAGGGCAGCCCCAGCATTTT. Filled out from reference TRBV7-2 and TRBJ1-5, the complete variable domain reads GAGVSQSPSNKVTEKGKDVELRCDPISGHTALYWYRQSLGQGLEFLIYFQGNSAPDKSGLPSDRFSAERTGGSVSTLTIQRTQQEDSAVYLCASSLGSSGAGQPQHFGDGTRLSIL.

With regard to this clonotype: At one end, the junction sequence differs from germline, possibly due to a read error. The rearrangement joins TRBV4-1 to TRBJ2-5, with a possible D match to TRBD2 (6 bases). This CDR3 contains 15 residues. Germline CDR1 MGHRA, CDR2 YSYEKL. The CDR3 DNA sequence: TGCGCCAGCATCCAAACGGGGGTAATCCAAGAGACCCAGTACTTC. This gives the protein CASIQTGVIQETQYF.

The J gene is TRBJ2-5, the V gene TRBV24-1; the D call may be TRBD1 or TRBD2 (6 bases each). This CDR3 contains 17 residues. CDR1 KGHDR and CDR2 SFDVKD come from the germline V gene. Deletions cut 5 bases from V and 1 base from J, with 19 bases between. The CDR3 protein is CATSALGGGTAQETQYF. CDR3 in DNA: TGTGCCACCAGTGCCCTGGGGGGCGGGACGGCCCAAGAGACCCAGTACTTC.

The V and J genes are TRBV20-1 and TRBJ2-3; D ambiguous. Trimming pared 4 bases from V and 6 bases from J, leaving 11 bases between. The CDR3 sequence is 12 residues long. Per germline, CDR1 DFQATT and CDR2 SNEGSKA (reference sequence). The CDR3 nucleotides read TGCAGTGCTACAGACCGGGCGGATACGCAGTATTTT. Translation: CSATDRADTQYF.

This clonotype was seen a few times. V gene TRBV12-3 or TRBV12-4 combines with J gene TRBJ1-2; 9 bases are a match to TRBD1. Losses at the gene ends were 5 bases for V and 5 bases for J; bases not matched to a gene: 6. The CDR3 totals 14 residues. CDR3 region: CASSRTGGGYGYTF. As DNA, the CDR3 is TGTGCCAGCAGTCGCACAGGGGGCGGGTATGGCTACACCTTC.

This clonotype was recorded many times. V is TRBV3-1 and J is TRBJ1-5; TRBD1 might be the D (5 bases). Trimming left V 0 bases short and J 7 bases short, with 13 bases between. Per the germline V gene, CDR1 is LGHDT and CDR2 is YNNKEL (reference sequence). CDR3 size: 15 residues. The CDR3 bases are TGTGCCAGCAGCCAAGATTTTACAGCAGGGCAGCCCCAGCATTTT. Residues: CASSQDFTAGQPQHF. The full variable domain, with the rest looked up from reference TRBV3-1 and TRBJ1-5, is DTAVSQTPKYLVTQMGNDKSIKCEQNLGHDTMYWYKQDSKKFLKIMFSYNNKELIINETVPNRFSPKSPDKAHLNLHINSLELGDSAVYFCASSQDFTAGQPQHFGDGTRLSIL.

This clonotype has just a few counts. The rearrangement joins TRBV4-3 to TRBJ2-7; the D gene is possibly TRBD1 (5 bases). Germline V gives CDR1 LGHNA, CDR2 YSLEER. The CDR3 totals 15 residues. Trimming pared 1 base from V and 2 bases from J, leaving 12 bases between. CDR3 region: CASSQGHRSTYEQYF. The CDR3 region has the DNA TGCGCCAGCAGCCAAGGGCACAGGTCCACCTACGAGCAGTACTTC.